The clone carrying this T cell receptor beta chain was observed at least ten times. The data originate from a study of T cells in Graves' hyperthyroidism and ophthalmopathy. An approximately 10 ml volume of fresh peripheral blood provided the PBMCs. The CDR3 runs 11 residues. Trimming took off 5 bases at V and 5 bases at J, with 10 bases between the two ends. In germline, CDR1 is DFQATT, CDR2 SNEGSKA (reference sequence). RNA transcripts provided the source from which TCR beta CDR3 regions were amplified. Initially, a first-round RT-PCR of the TCR CDR3 employed the HTBI primer set. MiXCR, applied by TCRdb to the multiplex PCR reads, yields one record per CDR3 protein. The data show about 600,000 distinct CDR3 sequences, about 16% seen once.

This clonotype was obtained from a woman aged 40 to 50 with Graves' ophthalmopathy. Sequenced material: blood. This rearrangement joins TRBV20-1 to TRBJ2-7; TRBD1 might be the D (6 bases). CDR3 loop: CSAPGVDEQYF. Here the CDR3 DNA reads TGCAGTGCTCCAGGGGTGGACGAGCAGTACTTC.